This T cell receptor beta chain was captured in a study of T cell responses to AZD1222 COVID-19 vaccine. Findings and limits, study-wide: Of spike-specific TCRs, nearly half reportedly target regions left unmutated in variants. Clonal diversity was possibly underestimated, and the donors were mostly white British, with more females. Among AZD1222 vaccinees, only six or seven were seropositive at baseline. Spike-spanning, vaccine-associated CD4 TCRs were dominant at 160-218 and 743-854.

Points on this clone: Its antigen is still unknown.

TCRdb's table, derived via immunoSEQ multiplex PCR, lists solely in-frame clones and lacks some. The table lists 45,000 or so clones, less than 95% of them singletons. The CDR3 covers 15 residues. Per germline, CDR1 KGHSY and CDR2 FQNENV. V lost 2 bases to trimming and J lost 0 bases, with 8 bases between them. The sequence was obtained from an adult who received the AZD1222 COVID-19 vaccine. V is TRBV16 and J is TRBJ1-3; D unclear. Source: peripheral blood, taken 28 days after the second AZD1222 dose. DNA for the CDR3: TGTGCCAGCAGCCAAACGGAAAGCTCTGGAAACACCATATATTTT. Amino acid sequence: CASSQTESSGNTIYF.